The T cell receptor beta chain under discussion was sequenced for a study of regulatory T cells in long-lasting Graves disease (dated by TCRdb to the early 2020s). Regarding the complete study: Persistent Graves' disease was defined as antithyroid drug treatment for over 5 years with persistently positive TSH receptor autoantibodies. The study was registered as a clinical trial and conducted in China. Antithyroid drugs had been taken for approximately ten years on average by persistent Graves' disease patients in the clinical cohort. This study used TCR sequencing and RNA sequencing of peripheral blood to compare persistent Graves' disease patients against newly diagnosed Graves' disease patients. A total of 33 samples underwent TCR sequencing: approximately 13 from persistent and roughly 20 from newly diagnosed Graves' disease patients.

Libraries were built with multiplex PCR. The reads were generated on an Illumina HiSeq 4000. CDR3 regions were amplified by Arm-PCR with iRepertoire HTBI primers to construct TCR beta libraries. Before sequencing, the PCR products went through gel purification. The paper's data handling went like this. Across samples, about 63 TRBV and roughly 13 TRBJ segments were identified and used for gene usage analysis of CDR3 amino acid clonotypes. COPE and FqMerger were used to merge filtered high-quality paired reads into contigs. BLAST was used to align contigs to the IMGT TRBV, TRBD and TRBJ reference genes, and CDR3 was defined following IMGT. Any clonotype with a frequency above 0.1% was counted as a highly expanded clone. Shannon entropy was used to measure repertoire diversity, and the Gini coefficient was used to measure V-J evenness. A clonotype found in more than one individual was treated as public. The public reads were reanalyzed by TCRdb: fastp trimming at Q25, MiXCR alignment, in-frame beta chains only. Rows are unified per CDR3 protein, each entry keeping the most common DNA and genes. The V and J calls were not made by the authors but by TCRdb's processing. Within this sample are about half a million distinct CDR3 sequences, with 20% to 25% of them counted one time only. In total, the top ten clones hold about 12% of the sample.

The time point label of this sample denotes: persistent/refractory GD, antithyroid drugs over 5 years with positive TRAb. For both TCR sequencing and RNA sequencing, RNA was extracted from PBMCs using TRIzol. The diagnosis of Graves' disease was made according to American Thyroid Association guidelines. Patients were recruited from an endocrinology department in Xi'an, China. Each patient gave 8.5 to 9.5 milliliters of peripheral blood, collected in an EDTA anticoagulant tube. PBMCs were isolated by Ficoll Paque Plus density gradient separation without further T cell sorting. An Agilent 2100 Bioanalyzer and agarose gel were used to assess RNA quality, and a NanoDrop 2000 was used to measure RNA concentration. Overall study outcomes, separate from this receptor: A larger number of public clonotypes was shared among persistent patients (fewer than 3,000) than among newly diagnosed patients (around 970). Compared with newly diagnosed patients, persistent Graves' disease patients had lower TCR Shannon entropy and fewer highly expanded clones, which suggests clonal expansion. TRBV28, TRBJ1-2 and TRBJ2-5 were preferentially used in persistent disease, while TRBV20-1 and TRBJ2-1 were favored in newly diagnosed disease. Only the TCR beta chain was sequenced and analyzed. Only peripheral blood was studied, because thyroid tissue, the primary lesion, was inaccessible. The authors noted that the small sample size was a limitation that may lower accuracy.

On this clonotype: Its antigen specificity is not known. Base qualities are not provided; no much larger clone lies one nucleotide away.

CDR1 SGDLS and CDR2 YYNGEE are derived from the germline V gene. V loses 2 bases of germline sequence and J loses 6 bases, and the interval between the two ends is 15 bases. The CDR3 has 14 amino acids, counting the end cysteine and phenylalanine. Left in the record is the CDR3 DNA by itself, 42 bases read in frame from the first base. This sample comprised peripheral blood mononuclear cells (PBMCs), obtained when the disease was refractory, from a patient treated with antithyroid drugs. The chain uses TRBV9 and TRBJ2-7, with a weak D call of TRBD1 (5 bases match). This TCR derives from a female donor with Graves disease. The nucleotide sequence reads as follows: TGTGCCAGCAGCGTGCTGACCGAAGGGGCCGAGCAGTACTTC. Protein translation: CASSVLTEGAEQYF.